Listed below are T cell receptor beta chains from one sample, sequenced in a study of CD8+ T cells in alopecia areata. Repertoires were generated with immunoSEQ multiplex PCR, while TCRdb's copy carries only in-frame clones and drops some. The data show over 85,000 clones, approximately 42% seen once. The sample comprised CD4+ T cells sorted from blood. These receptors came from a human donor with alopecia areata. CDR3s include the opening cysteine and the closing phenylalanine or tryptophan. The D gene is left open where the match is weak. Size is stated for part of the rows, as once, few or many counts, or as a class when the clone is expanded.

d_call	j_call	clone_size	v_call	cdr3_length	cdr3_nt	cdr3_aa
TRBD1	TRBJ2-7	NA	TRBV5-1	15	TGCGCCAGCAGGCCCGGGACAGAGAGCTCCTACGAGCAGTACTTC	CASRPGTESSYEQYF
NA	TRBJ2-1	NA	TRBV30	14	TGTGCCTGGACCGGGAGGGACAGGTACAATGAGCAGTTCTTC	CAWTGRDRYNEQFF
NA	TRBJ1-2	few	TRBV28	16	TGTGCCAGCAGTACTTTGGGGGGGCACTCCGTGAGTGGCTACACCTTC	CASSTLGGHSVSGYTF
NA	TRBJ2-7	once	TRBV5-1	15	TGCGCCAGCAGCTTTTACCGGGACCGCTCCTACGAGCAGTACTTC	CASSFYRDRSYEQYF
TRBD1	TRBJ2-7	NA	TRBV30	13	TGTGCCTCGAACCGGGACAGTTGGCGCGAGCAGTACTTC	CASNRDSWREQYF
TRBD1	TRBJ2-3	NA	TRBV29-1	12	TGCAGCGTGCCAAGGGGGCAGGATACGCAGTATTTT	CSVPRGQDTQYF
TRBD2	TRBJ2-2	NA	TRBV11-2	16	TGTGCCAGCAGCAGGACAAGCGGGAAAAACACCGGGGAGCTGTTTTTT	CASSRTSGKNTGELFF
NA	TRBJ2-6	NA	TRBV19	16	TGTGCCAGTAGCCCCAGGATTAACTCTGGGGCCAACGTCCTGACTTTC	CASSPRINSGANVLTF
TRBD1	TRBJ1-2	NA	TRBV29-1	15	TGCAGCGTCGGGACAGGGGCCCTCACTAACTATGGCTACACCTTC	CSVGTGALTNYGYTF
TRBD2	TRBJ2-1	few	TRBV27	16	TGTGCCAGCAGTTCCTTAGCGGGGGCCACCTTGCGTGAGCAGTTCTTC	CASSSLAGATLREQFF
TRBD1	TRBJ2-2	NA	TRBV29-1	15	TGCAGCGTTGTAGGGACAGGGTTCGGCACCGGGGAGCTGTTTTTT	CSVVGTGFGTGELFF
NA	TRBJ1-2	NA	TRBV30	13	TGTGCCTGGAGTGACGGGAAAAACTATGGCTACACCTTC	CAWSDGKNYGYTF
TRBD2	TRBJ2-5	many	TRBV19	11	TGTGCCACCGGGGGGCAAGAGACCCAGTACTTC	CATGGQETQYF
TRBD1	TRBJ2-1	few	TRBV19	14	TGTGCCAGTAGTCCGGGACAGGGGGATCCCGAGCAGTTCTTC	CASSPGQGDPEQFF
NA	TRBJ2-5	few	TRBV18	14	TGTGCCAGCTCACCACTGTCACAGATGGAGACCCAGTACTTC	CASSPLSQMETQYF
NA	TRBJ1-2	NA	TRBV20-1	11	TGCAGTGCAAGGGACAATAGGGGCTACACCTTC	CSARDNRGYTF
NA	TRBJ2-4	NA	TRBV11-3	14	TGTGCCAGCAGCCTTTCGGGCGGGTCTAACATTCAGTACTTC	CASSLSGGSNIQYF
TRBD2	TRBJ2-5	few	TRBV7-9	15	TGTGCCAGCAGCTATGGACTAGTGAGCCAAGAGACCCAGTACTTC	CASSYGLVSQETQYF
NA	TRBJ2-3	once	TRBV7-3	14	TGTGCCAGCAGCTTAACTATCCCGGCAGATACGCAGTATTTT	CASSLTIPADTQYF
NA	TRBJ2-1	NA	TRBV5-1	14	TGCGCCAGCAGCTTGGAGGCGGTACGTTCCGCTCAGTTCTTC	CASSLEAVRSAQFF
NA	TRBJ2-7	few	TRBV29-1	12	TGCAGCGTGACAACTGAGTCCTACGAGCAGTACTTC	CSVTTESYEQYF